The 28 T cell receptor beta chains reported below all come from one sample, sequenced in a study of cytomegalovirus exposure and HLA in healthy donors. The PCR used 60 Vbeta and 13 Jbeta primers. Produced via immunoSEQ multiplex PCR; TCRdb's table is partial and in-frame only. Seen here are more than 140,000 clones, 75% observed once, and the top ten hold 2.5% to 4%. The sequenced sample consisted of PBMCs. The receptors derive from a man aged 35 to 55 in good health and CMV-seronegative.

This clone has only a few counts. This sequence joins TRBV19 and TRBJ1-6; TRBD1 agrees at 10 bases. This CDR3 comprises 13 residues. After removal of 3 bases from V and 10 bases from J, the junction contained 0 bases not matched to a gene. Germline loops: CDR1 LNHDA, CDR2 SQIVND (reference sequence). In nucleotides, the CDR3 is TGTGCCAGTAGTATGACAGGGGGCTCACCCCTCCACTTT. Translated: CASSMTGGSPLHF.

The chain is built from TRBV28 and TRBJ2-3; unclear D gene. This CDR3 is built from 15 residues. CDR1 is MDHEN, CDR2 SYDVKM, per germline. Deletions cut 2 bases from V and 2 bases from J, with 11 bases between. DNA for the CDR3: TGTGCCAGCAGTTTAGAGGCAGCCCACACAGATACGCAGTATTTT. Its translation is CASSLEAAHTDTQYF.

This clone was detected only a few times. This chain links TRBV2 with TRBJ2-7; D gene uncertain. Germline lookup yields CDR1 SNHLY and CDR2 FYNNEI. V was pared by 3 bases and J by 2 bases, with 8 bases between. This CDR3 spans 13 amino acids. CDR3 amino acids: CASSDPPTYEQYF. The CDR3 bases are TGTGCCAGCAGTGATCCCCCCACCTACGAGCAGTACTTC.

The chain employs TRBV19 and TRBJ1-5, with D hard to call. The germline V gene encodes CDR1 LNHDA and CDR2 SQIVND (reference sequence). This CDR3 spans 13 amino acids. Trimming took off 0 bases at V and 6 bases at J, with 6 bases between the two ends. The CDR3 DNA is TGTGCCAGTAGTATAGATCCGGGTCAGCCCCAGCATTTT. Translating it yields CASSIDPGQPQHF.

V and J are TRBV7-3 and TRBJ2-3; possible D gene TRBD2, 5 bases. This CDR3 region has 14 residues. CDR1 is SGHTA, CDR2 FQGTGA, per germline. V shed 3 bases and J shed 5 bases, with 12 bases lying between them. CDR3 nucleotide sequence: TGTGCCAGCAGCTTTGGACTCGGGAAAGATACGCAGTATTTT. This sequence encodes CASSFGLGKDTQYF.

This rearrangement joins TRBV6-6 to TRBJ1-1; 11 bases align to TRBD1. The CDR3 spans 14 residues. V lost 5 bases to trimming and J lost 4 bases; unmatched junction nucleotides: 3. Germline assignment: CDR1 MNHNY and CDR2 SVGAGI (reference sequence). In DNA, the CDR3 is TGTGCCAGCAGTCCCGGGACAGGGGGCACTGAAGCTTTCTTT. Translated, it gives CASSPGTGGTEAFF.

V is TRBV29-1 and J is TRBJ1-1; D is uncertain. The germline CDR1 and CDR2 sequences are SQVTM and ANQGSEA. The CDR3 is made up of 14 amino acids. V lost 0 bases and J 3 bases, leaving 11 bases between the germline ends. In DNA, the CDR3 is TGCAGCGTTGAAGATCGTAGTCGATACACTGAAGCTTTCTTT. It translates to CSVEDRSRYTEAFF.

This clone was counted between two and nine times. CDR3 DNA: TGTGCCAGCAGCGCCCCCCCAGGGGTGAACACTGAAGCTTTCTTT. This gives the protein CASSAPPGVNTEAFF. The V call is TRBV9, the J call TRBJ1-1, with D perhaps matching TRBD1 (6 bases). Germline loops: CDR1 SGDLS, CDR2 YYNGEE. Trimming stripped 3 bases from V and 0 bases from J, with 12 bases between. The CDR3 has 15 amino acids.

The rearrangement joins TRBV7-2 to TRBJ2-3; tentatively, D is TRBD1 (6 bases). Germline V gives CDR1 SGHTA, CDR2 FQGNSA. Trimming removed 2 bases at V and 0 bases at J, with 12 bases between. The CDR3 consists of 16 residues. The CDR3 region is CASSLHRASSTDTQYF. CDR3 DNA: TGTGCCAGCAGCTTACACAGGGCCTCTAGCACAGATACGCAGTATTTT.

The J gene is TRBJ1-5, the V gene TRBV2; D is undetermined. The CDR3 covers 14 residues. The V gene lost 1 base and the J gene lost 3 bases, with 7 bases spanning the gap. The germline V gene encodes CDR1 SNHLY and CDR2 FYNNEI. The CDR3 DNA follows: TGTGCCAGCAGTGAAGGCGGGTCCAATCAGCCCCAGCATTTT. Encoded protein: CASSEGGSNQPQHF. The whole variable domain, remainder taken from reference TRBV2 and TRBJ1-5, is EPEVTQTPSHQVTQMGQEVILRCVPISNHLYFYWYRQILGQKVEFLVSFYNNEISEKSEIFDDQFSVERPDGSNFTLKIRSTKLEDSAMYFCASSEGGSNQPQHFGDGTRLSIL.

CDR3 sequence (DNA): TGTGCCAGCAGCCGCACTACAGGAAGCTATAATTCACCCCTCCACTTT. This gives the protein CASSRTTGSYNSPLHF. This sequence joins TRBV7-6 and TRBJ1-6; a weak D match, TRBD1 (5 bases). This CDR3 has 16 amino acids. Germline V gives CDR1 SGHVS, CDR2 FNYEAQ. The V gene lost 5 bases and the J gene lost 3 bases, with 14 bases spanning the gap.

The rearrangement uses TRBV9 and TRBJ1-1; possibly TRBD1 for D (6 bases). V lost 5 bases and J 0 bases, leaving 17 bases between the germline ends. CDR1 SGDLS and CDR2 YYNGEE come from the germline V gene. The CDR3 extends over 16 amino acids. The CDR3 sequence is CASRPPEGQMNTEAFF. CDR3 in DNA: TGTGCCAGCAGGCCACCTGAAGGACAGATGAACACTGAAGCTTTCTTT. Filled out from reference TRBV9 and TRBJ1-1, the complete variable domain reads DSGVTQTPKHLITATGQRVTLRCSPRSGDLSVYWYQQSLDQGLQFLIQYYNGEERAKGNILERFSAQQFPDLHSELNLSSLELGDSALYFCASRPPEGQMNTEAFFGQGTRLTVV.

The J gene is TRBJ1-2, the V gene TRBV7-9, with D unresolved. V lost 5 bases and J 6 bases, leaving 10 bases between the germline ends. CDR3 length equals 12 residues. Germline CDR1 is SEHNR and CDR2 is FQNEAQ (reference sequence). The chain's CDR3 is CASSTSSDGYTF. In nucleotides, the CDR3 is TGTGCCAGCAGCACATCTAGCGATGGCTACACCTTC.

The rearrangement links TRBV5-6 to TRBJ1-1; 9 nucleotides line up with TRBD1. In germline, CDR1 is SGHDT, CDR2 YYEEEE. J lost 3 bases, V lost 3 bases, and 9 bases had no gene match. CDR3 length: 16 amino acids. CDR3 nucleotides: TGTGCCAGCAGCTCAACAGGGGGCGTGAGAGACACTGAAGCTTTCTTT. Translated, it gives CASSSTGGVRDTEAFF.

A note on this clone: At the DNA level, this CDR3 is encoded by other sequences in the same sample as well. The CDR3 is CASGLEGGTEAFF. In nucleotides, the CDR3 is TGTGCTAGTGGGCTGGAGGGTGGGACTGAAGCTTTCTTT. The chain combines TRBV12-5 with TRBJ1-1; no firm D call. The germline V and J ends were trimmed by 6 bases and 5 bases, with 13 bases remaining between them. CDR3 size: 13 residues. The germline V gene has CDR1 LGHNT and CDR2 FRNRAP.

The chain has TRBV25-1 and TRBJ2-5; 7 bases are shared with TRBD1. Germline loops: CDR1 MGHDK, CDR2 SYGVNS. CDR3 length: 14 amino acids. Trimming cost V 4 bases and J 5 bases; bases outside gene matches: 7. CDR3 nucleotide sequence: TGTGCCAGCAGTGCCATACAGGGGATGGAGACCCAGTACTTC. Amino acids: CASSAIQGMETQYF. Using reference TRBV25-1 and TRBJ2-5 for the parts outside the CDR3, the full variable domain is EADIYQTPRYLVIGTGKKITLECSQTMGHDKMYWYQQDPGMELHLIHYSYGVNSTEKGDLSSESTVSRIRTEHFPLTLESARPSHTSQYLCASSAIQGMETQYFGPGTRLLVL.

The CDR3 sequence is CSVEQLAGKNEQFF. CDR3 DNA: TGCAGCGTTGAACAACTAGCGGGTAAGAATGAGCAGTTCTTC. The V and J genes are TRBV29-1 and TRBJ2-1, with 9 nucleotides matching TRBD2. The CDR3 sequence is 14 residues long. Germline V gene lookup returns CDR1 SQVTM and CDR2 ANQGSEA. V gave up 2 bases and J gave up 7 bases; unmatched junction bases: 6.

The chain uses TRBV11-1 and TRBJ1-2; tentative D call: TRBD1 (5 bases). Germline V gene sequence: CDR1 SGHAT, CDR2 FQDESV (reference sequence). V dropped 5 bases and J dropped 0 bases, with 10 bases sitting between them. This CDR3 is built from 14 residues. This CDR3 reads CASSAGFSNYGYTF. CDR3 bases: TGTGCCAGCAGCGCAGGGTTCTCTAACTATGGCTACACCTTC.

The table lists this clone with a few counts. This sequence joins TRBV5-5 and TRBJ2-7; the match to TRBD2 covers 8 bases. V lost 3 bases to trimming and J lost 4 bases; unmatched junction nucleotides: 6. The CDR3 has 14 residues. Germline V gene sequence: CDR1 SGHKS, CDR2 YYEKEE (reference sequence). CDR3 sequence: CASSYFAGGYEQYF. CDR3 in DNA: TGTGCCAGCAGCTACTTTGCGGGGGGATACGAGCAGTACTTC.

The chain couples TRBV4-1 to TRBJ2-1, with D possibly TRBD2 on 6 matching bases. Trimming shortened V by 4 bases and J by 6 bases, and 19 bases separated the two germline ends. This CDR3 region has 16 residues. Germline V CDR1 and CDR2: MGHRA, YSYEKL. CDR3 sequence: CASSPWGVADSNEQFF. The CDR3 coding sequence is TGCGCCAGCAGCCCCTGGGGGGTAGCGGACTCCAATGAGCAGTTCTTC.

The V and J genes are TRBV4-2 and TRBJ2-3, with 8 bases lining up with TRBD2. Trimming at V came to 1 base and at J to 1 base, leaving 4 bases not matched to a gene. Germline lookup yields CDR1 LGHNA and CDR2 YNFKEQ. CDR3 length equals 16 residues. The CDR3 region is CASSQVRAGGTDTQYF. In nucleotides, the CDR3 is TGTGCCAGCAGCCAAGTGAGAGCGGGGGGCACAGATACGCAGTATTTT.

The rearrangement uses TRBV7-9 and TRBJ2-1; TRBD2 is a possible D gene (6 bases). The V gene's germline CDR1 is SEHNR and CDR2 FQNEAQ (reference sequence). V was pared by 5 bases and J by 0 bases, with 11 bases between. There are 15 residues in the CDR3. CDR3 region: CASSLRRASYNEQFF. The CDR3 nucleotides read TGTGCCAGCAGCCTAAGGAGGGCCTCCTACAATGAGCAGTTCTTC.

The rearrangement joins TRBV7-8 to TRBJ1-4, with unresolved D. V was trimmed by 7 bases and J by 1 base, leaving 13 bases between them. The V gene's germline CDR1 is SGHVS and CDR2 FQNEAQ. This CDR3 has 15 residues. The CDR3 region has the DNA TGTGCCAGCACCTCGGTGGGGAGAACTAATGAAAAACTGTTTTTT. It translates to CASTSVGRTNEKLFF.

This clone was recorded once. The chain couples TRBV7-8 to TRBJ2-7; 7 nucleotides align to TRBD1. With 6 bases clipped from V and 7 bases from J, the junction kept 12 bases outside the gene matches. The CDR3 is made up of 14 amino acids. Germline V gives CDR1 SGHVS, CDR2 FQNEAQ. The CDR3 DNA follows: TGTGCCAGCAGTTTCGCCGGGACAGAGGGGGAGCAGTACTTC. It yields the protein CASSFAGTEGEQYF.

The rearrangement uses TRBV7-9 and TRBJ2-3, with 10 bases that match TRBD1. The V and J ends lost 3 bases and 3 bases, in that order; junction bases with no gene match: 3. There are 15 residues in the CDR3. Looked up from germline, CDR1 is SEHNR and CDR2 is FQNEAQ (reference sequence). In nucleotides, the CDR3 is TGTGCCAGCAGCTTTCGGGACAGGGGAACAGATACGCAGTATTTT. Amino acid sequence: CASSFRDRGTDTQYF. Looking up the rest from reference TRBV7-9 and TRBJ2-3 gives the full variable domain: DTGVSQNPRHKITKRGQNVTFRCDPISEHNRLYWYRQTLGQGPEFLTYFQNEAQLEKSRLLSDRFSAERPKGSFSTLEIQRTEQGDSAMYLCASSFRDRGTDTQYFGPGTRLTVL.

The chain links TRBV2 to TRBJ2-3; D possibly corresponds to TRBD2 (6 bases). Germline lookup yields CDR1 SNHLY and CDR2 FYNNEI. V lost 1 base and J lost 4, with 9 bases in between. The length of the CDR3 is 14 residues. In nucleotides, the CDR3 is TGTGCCAGCAGTGAAGTCTCTAGCGCAGATACGCAGTATTTT. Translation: CASSEVSSADTQYF.

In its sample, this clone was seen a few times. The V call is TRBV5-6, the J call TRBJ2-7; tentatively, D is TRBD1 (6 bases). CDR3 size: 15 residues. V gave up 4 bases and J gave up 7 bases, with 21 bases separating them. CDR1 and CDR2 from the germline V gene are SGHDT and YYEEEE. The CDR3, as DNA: TGTGCCAGCAGCCCACTTGGGACAAAACCTGGGGAGCAGTACTTC. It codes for CASSPLGTKPGEQYF.

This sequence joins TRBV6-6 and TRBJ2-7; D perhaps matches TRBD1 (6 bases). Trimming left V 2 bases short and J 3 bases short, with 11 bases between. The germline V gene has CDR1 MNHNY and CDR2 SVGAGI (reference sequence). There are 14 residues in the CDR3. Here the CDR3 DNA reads TGTGCCAGCAGTTACCCCGGCAGGGGCTACGAGCAGTACTTC. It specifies CASSYPGRGYEQYF.